This record covers a single T cell receptor (beta chain). This clonotype was picked up a small number of times. There is no known antigen for this receptor. Base qualities were left out, and no much larger clone turns up one base away. Systemically healthy Caucasian individuals from Russia, approximately 39 in total and aged roughly 6 to 90 years, were included as donors. Around 10 milliliters of peripheral blood were collected from each donor into EDTA-treated Vacutainer tubes. PBMCs were isolated by Ficoll-Paque density-gradient centrifugation, with at least 6.5 million obtained per sample. Total RNA, at least 6 micrograms per sample, was extracted from PBMCs with Trizol reagent. For every donor, flow cytometry on a PBMC aliquot measured the percentage of naive CD45RAhigh/CD27high T cells. These data are taken from a study of blood T cells in healthy people across ages (dated by TCRdb to between 2014 and 2017). A note on the overall study: In model experiments, roughly one uniquely barcoded TCR beta cDNA molecule per two T cells was captured by template switching. Age-related changes in TCR beta repertoire diversity were measured in the study by deep sequencing normalized with unique cDNA molecular identifiers. The donors were divided into four age groups: young (average around 16 years), middle-aged (approximately 41), aged (approximately 62) and long-lived (about 80). Two additional independent replicas of 1 million unique cDNA reads from the same blood draw were analyzed for two donors (one aged 18 to 29 and one aged 80 or older). To avoid experimental bias, donors of different ages were spread randomly across the sequencing lanes.

Library prep was done by 5' RACE. The sample was run on an Illumina HiSeq 2500. A second PCR of roughly 7 to 11 cycles was performed with a sample-barcoded 5' primer and a J-beta primer mix. Each TCR beta cDNA molecule received a unique molecular identifier from a template-switch 5' adaptor carrying 12 random nucleotides. Each sample yielded at least 2.5 million CDR3-containing paired-end reads. First-strand cDNA was synthesized from all RNA with the Mint cDNA synthesis kit, primed by a TRBC-specific oligonucleotide. All cDNA was treated with uracil-DNA glycosylase and then went through a first 18-cycle PCR with the universal primers M1SS and BC2_uni_R. The study's own analysis went as follows. For normalization, 1 million high-quality reads were randomly selected from each sample, with every read carrying a distinct molecular identifier. Instead of being binned into consensus sequences, reads with shared molecular identifiers were discarded. MiTCR, with a Q25 quality threshold and the strictest error-elimination algorithm, was used for CDR3 identification, clonotype clustering and error correction. A nonparametric unseen species model using Euler transformation provided a lower-bound estimate of total TCR beta diversity. The public reads were reprocessed in TCRdb via fastp at Q25 and MiXCR, keeping in-frame beta chains. Rows merge per CDR3 protein into single entries with the most common DNA and genes. The V and J calls and clone size come from TCRdb's table, not from the authors' own analysis. This sample gives fewer than 750,000 distinct CDR3 sequences in total; 45% to 55% of them show up just once. The ten largest clones take up around 24% of the sample.

General conclusions and limits of the study: Because donor CMV infection status was unknown, age-related changes in expanded clonotypes were potentially confounded. A strong correlation was found between observed TCR beta diversity and the percentage of naive T cells measured by flow cytometry. Because profiling used bulk unsorted PBMCs, naive and antigen-experienced compartments could not be compared conclusively. Observed TCR beta diversity per million T cells fell roughly linearly with age, and a significant reduction was already apparent by age roughly 41. Compared with the aged group, the long-lived group had more naive CD4+ T cells, fewer expanded clones and increased TCR diversity, suggesting age selection. Estimates of total diversity from one million sequenced T cells were regarded as lower bounds and underestimates.

The CDR3 measures 17 amino acids from cysteine to phenylalanine. The entry retains the CDR3 DNA only, 51 bases that are in frame from base 1. V is shortened by 2 bases, J by 2 bases, and the region joining them spans 13 bases. The germline V gene encodes CDR1 MNHEY and CDR2 SVGAGI. Sequenced material: blood. The sequence was collected from a man of 80 years or more in good health. The V gene is TRBV6-5 and the J gene is TRBJ2-6; the D segment could be TRBD2, given 6 matching bases. The CDR3 reads as follows: CASSYAGRGAGANVLTF. The DNA is as follows: TGTGCCAGCAGTTACGCGGGGCGCGGGGCTGGGGCCAACGTCCTGACTTTC.